One sample yielded the 9 T cell receptor beta chains listed below, sequenced in a study of response to subunit inactivated influenza vaccine. TCRdb used MiXCR to reprocess the RT-PCR reads, holding one entry per CDR3 protein. Of under 800,000 distinct CDR3 sequences listed, roughly 13% were seen once; the top ten hold 6.5% to 8.5%. Sequencing used PBMCs from blood, obtained about 14 days before vaccination. The origin of the receptors is a man aged 45-65 years who received an inactivated influenza vaccine.

The rearrangement joins TRBV3-1 to TRBJ2-5, with D possibly TRBD2 on 5 matching bases. The CDR3 contains 16 residues. Per the germline V gene, CDR1 is LGHDT and CDR2 is YNNKEL (reference sequence). Trimming left V 2 bases short and J 7 bases short, with 20 bases between. The CDR3 loop is CASSQRRGPTEGTQYF. CDR3 DNA: TGTGCCAGCAGCCAACGCCGAGGCCCAACAGAGGGGACCCAGTACTTC.

This sequence joins TRBV11-1 and TRBJ1-5; tentatively, D is TRBD1 (5 bases). Trimming took off 5 bases at V and 7 bases at J, with 15 bases between the two ends. Germline V gene lookup returns CDR1 SGHAT and CDR2 FQDESV (reference sequence). The CDR3 spans 14 residues. CDR3 amino acids: CASSTGTDGQPQHF. For the CDR3, the DNA is TGTGCCAGCAGCACCGGGACTGACGGCCAGCCCCAGCATTTT.

This chain uses TRBV5-1 with TRBJ2-1; D remains ambiguous. The CDR3 loop spans 16 amino acids. Germline loops: CDR1 SGHRS, CDR2 YFSETQ. Trimming removed 4 bases at V and 1 base at J, with 15 bases between. The CDR3 sequence: CASSPPLPSSYNEQFF. Here the CDR3 DNA reads TGCGCCAGCAGCCCACCCCTCCCCTCGTCCTACAATGAGCAGTTCTTC. The variable domain in full, completed from reference TRBV5-1 and TRBJ2-1, reads KAGVTQTPRYLIKTRGQQVTLSCSPISGHRSVSWYQQTPGQGLQFLFEYFSETQRNKGNFPGRFSGRQFSNSRSEMNVSTLELGDSALYLCASSPPLPSSYNEQFFGPGTRLTVL.

This clonotype is a singleton in its sample. J is TRBJ2-1 and V is TRBV6-2 or TRBV6-3; TRBD2 matches 8 bases. Losses at the gene ends were 8 bases for V and 4 bases for J; bases not matched to a gene: 7. The CDR3 has 14 amino acids. Germline assignment: CDR1 MNHEY and CDR2 SVGEGT. CDR3 DNA: TGTGCCAGCGGCCAGCGGGAGCTGTACAATGAGCAGTTCTTC. It encodes CASGQRELYNEQFF.

Notes on this clonotype: One junction end does not reproduce the germline sequence, and a read error may be involved. The chain employs TRBV6-2 or TRBV6-3 and TRBJ2-5, with 8 bases aligning to TRBD1. There are 12 residues in the CDR3. CDR1 and CDR2 from the germline V gene are MNHEY and SVGEGT. In DNA form, the CDR3 reads TGTGCCAGCAGCCCCCCTGGACAGGGAGACCACTTC. Translation gives CASSPPGQGDHF.

The rearrangement links TRBV6-5 to TRBJ2-3; 8 positions agree with TRBD2. There are 17 residues in the CDR3. V lost 2 bases to trimming and J lost 0 bases; unmatched junction nucleotides: 7. Germline assignment: CDR1 MNHEY and CDR2 SVGAGI. CDR3 in amino acids: CASSYLRSGASTDTQYF. The CDR3 DNA is TGTGCCAGCAGTTACCTCCGTAGCGGGGCTAGCACAGATACGCAGTATTTT.

This clonotype was detected only a few times. This chain joins TRBV9 and TRBJ2-5; 14 positions agree with TRBD2. The CDR3 sequence is 16 residues long. With 3 bases clipped from V and 5 bases from J, the junction kept 6 bases outside the gene matches. CDR1 is SGDLS and CDR2 is YYNGEE in the germline V gene. CDR3 sequence (DNA): TGTGCCAGCAGCGGGACTAGCGGGAGGTTGGGGGAGACCCAGTACTTC. Its protein is CASSGTSGRLGETQYF. Based on the CDR3 plus reference TRBV9 and TRBJ2-5, the full variable domain is DSGVTQTPKHLITATGQRVTLRCSPRSGDLSVYWYQQSLDQGLQFLIQYYNGEERAKGNILERFSAQQFPDLHSELNLSSLELGDSALYFCASSGTSGRLGETQYFGPGTRLLVL.

The genes are TRBV5-8 and TRBJ2-7, with D perhaps matching TRBD2 (7 bases). The CDR3 totals 14 residues. Germline V gene sequence: CDR1 SGHTS, CDR2 YDEGEE. V lost 6 bases and J lost 2, with 15 bases in between. CDR3 amino acids: CASTLNGGPYEQYF. As DNA, the CDR3 is TGTGCCAGCACCCTGAACGGGGGGCCCTACGAGCAGTACTTC.

The chain combines TRBV15 with TRBJ2-7, with D perhaps matching TRBD2 (7 bases). The V and J ends lost 0 bases and 2 bases respectively, with 11 bases between them. The CDR3 has 15 residues. Germline V gene sequence: CDR1 LNHNV, CDR2 YYDKDF (reference sequence). The CDR3 region has the DNA TGTGCCACCAGCAGAGATAGGGGGGGGCCCTACGAGCAGTACTTC. As protein: CATSRDRGGPYEQYF. Full variable domain (remainder filled in from reference TRBV15 and TRBJ2-7): DAMVIQNPRYQVTQFGKPVTLSCSQTLNHNVMYWYQQKSSQAPKLLFHYYDKDFNNEADTPDNFQSRRPNTSFCFLDIRSPGLGDTAMYLCATSRDRGGPYEQYFGPGTRLTVT.